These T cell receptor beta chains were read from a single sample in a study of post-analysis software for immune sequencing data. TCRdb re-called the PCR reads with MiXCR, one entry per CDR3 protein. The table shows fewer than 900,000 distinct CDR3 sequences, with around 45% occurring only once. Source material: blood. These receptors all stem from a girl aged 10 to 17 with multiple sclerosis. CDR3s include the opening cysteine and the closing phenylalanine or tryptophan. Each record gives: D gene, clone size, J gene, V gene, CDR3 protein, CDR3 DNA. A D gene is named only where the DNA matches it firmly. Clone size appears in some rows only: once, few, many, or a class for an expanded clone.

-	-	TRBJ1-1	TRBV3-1	CASSQDRTAAGTEAFF	TGTGCCAGCAGCCAAGATAGGACAGCGGCTGGAACTGAAGCTTTCTTT
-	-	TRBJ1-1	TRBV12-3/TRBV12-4	CASSAGRVGTEAFF	TGTGCCAGCAGTGCCGGAAGAGTAGGAACTGAAGCTTTCTTT
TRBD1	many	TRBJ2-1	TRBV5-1	CASSSGQGAYNEQFF	TGTGCCAGCAGCTCGGGACAGGGGGCCTACAATGAGCAGTTCTTC
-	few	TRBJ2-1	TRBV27	CASRDSYNEQFF	TGTGCCAGTAGGGACTCATACAATGAGCAGTTCTTC
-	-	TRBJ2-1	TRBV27	CASSILEGAYNEQFF	TGTGCCAGCAGCATCCTAGAAGGGGCTTACAATGAGCAGTTCTTC
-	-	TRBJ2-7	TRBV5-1	CASSLAEGSEQYF	TGCGCCAGCAGCTTAGCCGAAGGAAGTGAGCAGTACTTC
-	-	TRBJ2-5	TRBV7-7	CASSLNEGPETQYF	TGTGCTAGCAGCCTAAACGAGGGCCCAGAGACCCAGTACTTC
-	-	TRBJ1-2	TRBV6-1	CASSDVRGNYGYTF	TGTGCCAGCAGTGATGTAAGGGGGAACTATGGCTACACCTTC
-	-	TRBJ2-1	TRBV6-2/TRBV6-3	CASSSQVEGGHEQFF	TGTGCCAGCAGTTCTCAGGTGGAGGGGGGGCATGAGCAGTTCTTC
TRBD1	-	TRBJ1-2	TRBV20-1	CSAWARDSNYGYTF	TGCAGTGCTTGGGCCCGGGACAGTAACTATGGCTACACCTTC
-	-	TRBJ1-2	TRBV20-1	CSARAEGSYGYTF	TGCAGTGCTAGAGCTGAGGGGAGCTATGGCTACACCTTC
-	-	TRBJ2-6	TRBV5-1	CASSLRGPGSGANVLTF	TGCGCCAGCAGCTTAAGGGGTCCTGGTTCTGGGGCCAACGTCCTGACTTTC
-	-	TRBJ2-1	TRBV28	CASSWRISYNEQFF	TGTGCCAGCAGTTGGCGTATCTCCTACAATGAGCAGTTCTTC
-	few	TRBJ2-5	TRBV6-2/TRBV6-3	CASSYWGLADYLQETQYF	TGTGCCAGCAGTTACTGGGGGCTAGCGGATTACCTCCAAGAGACCCAGTACTTC
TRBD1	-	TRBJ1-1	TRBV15	CATSSGQGIMNTEAFF	TGTGCCACCAGCTCCGGACAGGGGATCATGAACACTGAAGCTTTCTTT
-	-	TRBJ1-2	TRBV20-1	CSADRHEGYTF	TGCAGTGCCGATAGGCATGAAGGCTACACCTTC
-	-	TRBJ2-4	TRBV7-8	CASSPTGPKNIQYF	TGTGCCAGCAGCCCCACCGGACCCAAAAACATTCAGTACTTC
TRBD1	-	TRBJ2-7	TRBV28	CASRGQGWYEQYF	TGTGCCAGCAGAGGACAGGGGTGGTACGAGCAGTACTTC
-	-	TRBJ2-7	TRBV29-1	CSVTSLYEQYF	TGCAGCGTTACGTCACTCTACGAGCAGTACTTC
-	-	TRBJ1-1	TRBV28	CASIGGGGGTEAFF	TGTGCCAGCATAGGAGGGGGAGGGGGCACTGAAGCTTTCTTT
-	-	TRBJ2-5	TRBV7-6	CASSLVPGWGREQYF	TGTGCCAGCAGCTTAGTTCCGGGATGGGGAAGGGAGCAGTACTTC
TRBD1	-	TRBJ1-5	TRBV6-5	CASSYGTGNQPQHF	TGTGCCAGCAGTTACGGGACAGGGAATCAGCCCCAGCATTTT
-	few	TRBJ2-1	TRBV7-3	CASSLRGPETFNEQFF	TGTGCCAGCAGCTTACGGGGGCCAGAGACATTCAATGAGCAGTTCTTC
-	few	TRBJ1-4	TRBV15	CATSRYNEKLFF	TGTGCCACCAGCAGGTATAATGAAAAACTGTTTTTT
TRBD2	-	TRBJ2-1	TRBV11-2	CASKYSGGLNEQFF	TGTGCCAGCAAGTATTCGGGAGGCTTGAATGAGCAGTTCTTC
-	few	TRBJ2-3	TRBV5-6	CASSSGPRRRTDTQYF	TGTGCCAGCAGCTCCGGGCCCCGGCGGAGGACAGATACGCAGTATTTT
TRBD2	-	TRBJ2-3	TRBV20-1	CSARVLAGDLDTQYF	TGCAGTGCTAGAGTTCTAGCGGGAGACCTAGATACGCAGTATTTT
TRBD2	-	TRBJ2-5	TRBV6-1	CASTLLQAGRETQYF	TGTGCCAGCACTCTGCTTCAGGCCGGGAGGGAGACCCAGTACTTC
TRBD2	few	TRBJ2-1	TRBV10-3	CAISESGGSDHNEQFF	TGTGCCATCAGTGAGTCAGGCGGGAGTGACCACAATGAGCAGTTCTTC
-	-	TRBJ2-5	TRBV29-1	CSSWGAVGQETQYF	TGCAGCTCCTGGGGGGCGGTGGGGCAAGAGACCCAGTACTTC
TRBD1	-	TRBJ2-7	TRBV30	CAWEDSDREIWEQYF	TGTGCCTGGGAAGATTCGGACAGGGAAATATGGGAGCAGTACTTC
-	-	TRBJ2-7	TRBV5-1	CASSINSYEQYF	TGCGCCAGCAGCATTAACTCCTACGAGCAGTACTTC
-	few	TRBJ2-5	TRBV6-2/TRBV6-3	CASWGSAQETQYF	TGTGCCAGCTGGGGCTCCGCCCAAGAGACCCAGTACTTC
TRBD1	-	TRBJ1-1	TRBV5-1	CASRGGRDGYTEAFF	TGCGCCAGCAGAGGGGGCAGGGATGGGTACACTGAAGCTTTCTTT
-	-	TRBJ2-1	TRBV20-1	CSAARLVSNEQFF	TGCAGTGCCGCGAGACTAGTAAGCAATGAGCAGTTCTTC
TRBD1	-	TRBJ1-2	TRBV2	CASSEKGAHYGYTF	TGTGCCAGCAGTGAAAAGGGGGCGCACTATGGCTACACCTTC
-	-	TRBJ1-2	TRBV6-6	CASSSAGLYRYGYTF	TGTGCCAGCAGTTCAGCGGGACTCTATCGATATGGCTACACCTTC
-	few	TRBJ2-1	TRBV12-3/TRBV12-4	CASSFTMAGEQFF	TGTGCCAGCAGTTTCACCATGGCGGGGGAGCAGTTCTTC
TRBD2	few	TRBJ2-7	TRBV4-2	CASSESPGLAYEQYF	TGTGCCAGCAGCGAATCTCCGGGACTAGCCTACGAGCAGTACTTC
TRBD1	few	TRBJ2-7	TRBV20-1	CSARDRSGQGWDEQYF	TGCAGTGCTAGAGATCGATCAGGACAGGGGTGGGACGAGCAGTACTTC
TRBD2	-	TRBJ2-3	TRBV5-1	CASSSASGRIPDTQYF	TGCGCCAGCAGCTCGGCTAGCGGGAGGATCCCAGATACGCAGTATTTT
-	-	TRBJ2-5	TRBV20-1	CSAVLRRGQEQPNQYF	TGCAGTGCGGTTTTAAGGAGGGGGCAGGAGCAACCTAACCAGTACTTC
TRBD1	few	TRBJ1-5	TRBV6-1	CASSPDRHQPQHF	TGTGCCAGCAGCCCGGACAGGCATCAGCCCCAGCATTTT
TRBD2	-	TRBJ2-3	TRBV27	CASSFLQTSGIRDTQYF	TGTGCCAGCAGTTTCCTCCAGACTAGCGGGATCCGAGATACGCAGTATTTT
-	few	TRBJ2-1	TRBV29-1	CSVEGQALYNEQFF	TGCAGCGTTGAAGGACAGGCTCTCTACAATGAGCAGTTCTTC
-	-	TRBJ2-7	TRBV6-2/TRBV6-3	CASTLGPAKYEQYF	TGTGCCAGCACCCTAGGACCAGCGAAGTACGAGCAGTACTTC
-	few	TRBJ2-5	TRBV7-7	CASSLALGGWRSQETQYF	TGTGCTAGCAGCTTAGCCCTCGGCGGGTGGCGGAGCCAAGAGACCCAGTACTTC
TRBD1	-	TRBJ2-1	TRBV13	CASSLFFSGRKGQHDEQFF	TGTGCCAGCAGCTTATTCTTCAGTGGGAGAAAGGGACAGCACGATGAGCAGTTCTTC
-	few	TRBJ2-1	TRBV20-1	CSAPPRGTSYNEQFF	TGCAGTGCTCCTCCCAGGGGTACCTCCTACAATGAGCAGTTCTTC
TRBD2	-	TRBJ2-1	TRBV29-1	CSVEDPGWGLAANEQFF	TGCAGCGTTGAAGACCCCGGTTGGGGACTAGCGGCCAATGAGCAGTTCTTC
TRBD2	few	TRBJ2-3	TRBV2	CASKGSGSTDTQYF	TGTGCCAGCAAGGGAAGCGGGAGTACAGATACGCAGTATTTT
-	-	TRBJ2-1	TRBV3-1	CASSQGTAGWTSSYNEQFF	TGTGCCAGCAGCCAAGGGACGGCGGGATGGACTTCCTCCTACAATGAGCAGTTCTTC
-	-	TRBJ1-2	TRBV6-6	CASSYGKSYTF	TGTGCCAGCAGTTATGGGAAGAGCTACACCTTC
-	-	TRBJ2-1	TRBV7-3	CASSLYGGHGNEQFF	TGTGCCAGCAGCTTATATGGGGGGCATGGCAATGAGCAGTTCTTC
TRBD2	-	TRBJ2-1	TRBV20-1	CSAGLVFESHNEQFF	TGCAGTGCGGGACTAGTCTTTGAGTCACACAATGAGCAGTTCTTC
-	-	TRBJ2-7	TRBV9	CASSAGGGRNAYEQYF	TGTGCCAGCAGCGCAGGTGGGGGCCGGAACGCCTACGAGCAGTACTTC
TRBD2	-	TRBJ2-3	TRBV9	CASSVGTSGRKRWDTQYF	TGTGCCAGCAGCGTTGGGACTAGCGGGAGGAAACGCTGGGATACGCAGTATTTT